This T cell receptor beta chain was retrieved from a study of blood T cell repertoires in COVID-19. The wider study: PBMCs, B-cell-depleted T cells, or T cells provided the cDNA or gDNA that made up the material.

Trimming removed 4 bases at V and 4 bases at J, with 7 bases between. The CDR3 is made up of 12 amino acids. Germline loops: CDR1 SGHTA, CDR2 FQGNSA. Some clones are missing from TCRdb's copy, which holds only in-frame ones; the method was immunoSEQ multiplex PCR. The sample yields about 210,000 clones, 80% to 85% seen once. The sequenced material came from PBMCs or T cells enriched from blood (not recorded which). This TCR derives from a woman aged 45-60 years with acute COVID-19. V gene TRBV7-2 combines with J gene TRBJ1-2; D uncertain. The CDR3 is CASSSVPYGYTF. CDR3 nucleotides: TGTGCCAGCAGCTCCGTCCCCTATGGCTACACCTTC.